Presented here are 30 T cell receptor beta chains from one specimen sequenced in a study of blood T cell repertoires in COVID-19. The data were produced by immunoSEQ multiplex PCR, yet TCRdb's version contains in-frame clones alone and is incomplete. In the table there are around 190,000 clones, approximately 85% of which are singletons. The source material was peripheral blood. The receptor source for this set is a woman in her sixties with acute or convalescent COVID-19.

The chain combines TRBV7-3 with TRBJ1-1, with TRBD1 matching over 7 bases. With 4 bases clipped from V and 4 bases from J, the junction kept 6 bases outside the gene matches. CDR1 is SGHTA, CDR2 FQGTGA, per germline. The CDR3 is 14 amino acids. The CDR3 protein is CASSSYAGGTEAFF. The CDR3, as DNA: TGTGCCAGCAGCTCCTACGCAGGGGGCACTGAAGCTTTCTTT.

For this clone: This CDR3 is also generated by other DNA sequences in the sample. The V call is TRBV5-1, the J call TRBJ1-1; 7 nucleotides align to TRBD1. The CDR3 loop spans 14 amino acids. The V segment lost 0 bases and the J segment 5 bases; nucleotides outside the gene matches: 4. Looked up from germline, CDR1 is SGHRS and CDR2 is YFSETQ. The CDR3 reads CASSLGGGGTEAFF. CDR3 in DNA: TGCGCCAGCAGCTTGGGAGGGGGCGGTACTGAAGCTTTCTTT. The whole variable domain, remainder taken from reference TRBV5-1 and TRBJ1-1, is KAGVTQTPRYLIKTRGQQVTLSCSPISGHRSVSWYQQTPGQGLQFLFEYFSETQRNKGNFPGRFSGRQFSNSRSEMNVSTLELGDSALYLCASSLGGGGTEAFFGQGTRLTVV.

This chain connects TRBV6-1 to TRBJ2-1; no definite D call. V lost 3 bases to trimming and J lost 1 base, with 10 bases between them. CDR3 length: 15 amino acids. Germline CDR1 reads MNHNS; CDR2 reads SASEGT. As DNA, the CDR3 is TGTGCCAGCAGTGAGTTTGCAGGATCCTACAATGAGCAGTTCTTC. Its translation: CASSEFAGSYNEQFF.

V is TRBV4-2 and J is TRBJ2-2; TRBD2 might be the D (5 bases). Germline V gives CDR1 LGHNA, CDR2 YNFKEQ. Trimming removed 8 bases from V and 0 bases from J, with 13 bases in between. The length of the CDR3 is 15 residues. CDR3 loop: CASQRFLANTGELFF. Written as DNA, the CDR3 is TGTGCCAGCCAGCGGTTTCTCGCGAACACCGGGGAGCTGTTTTTT.

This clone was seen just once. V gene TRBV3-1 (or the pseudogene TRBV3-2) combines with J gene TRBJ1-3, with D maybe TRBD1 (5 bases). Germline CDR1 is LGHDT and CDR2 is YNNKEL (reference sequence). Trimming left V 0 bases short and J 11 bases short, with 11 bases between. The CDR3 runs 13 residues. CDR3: CASSQEGRSPIYF. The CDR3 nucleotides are TGTGCCAGCAGCCAAGAGGGGCGGAGCCCCATATATTTT.

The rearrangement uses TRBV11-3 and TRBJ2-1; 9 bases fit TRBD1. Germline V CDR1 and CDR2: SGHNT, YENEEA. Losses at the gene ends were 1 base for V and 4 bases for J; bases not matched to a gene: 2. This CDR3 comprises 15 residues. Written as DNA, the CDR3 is TGTGCCAGCAGCTTAGCGGGACAGGGTTACAATGAGCAGTTCTTC. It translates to CASSLAGQGYNEQFF.

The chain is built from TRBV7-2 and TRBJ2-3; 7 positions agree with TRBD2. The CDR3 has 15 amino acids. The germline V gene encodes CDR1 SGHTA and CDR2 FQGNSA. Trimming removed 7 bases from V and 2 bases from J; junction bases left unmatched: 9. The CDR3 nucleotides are TGTGCCAGCAAGCGGGACCATACTAACACAGATACGCAGTATTTT. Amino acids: CASKRDHTNTDTQYF.

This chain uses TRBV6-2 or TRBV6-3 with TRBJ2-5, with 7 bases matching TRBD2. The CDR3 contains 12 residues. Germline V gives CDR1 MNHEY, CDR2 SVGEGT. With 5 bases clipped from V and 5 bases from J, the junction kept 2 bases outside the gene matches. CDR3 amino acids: CASSQGGETQYF. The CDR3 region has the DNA TGTGCCAGCAGTCAGGGAGGGGAGACCCAGTACTTC.

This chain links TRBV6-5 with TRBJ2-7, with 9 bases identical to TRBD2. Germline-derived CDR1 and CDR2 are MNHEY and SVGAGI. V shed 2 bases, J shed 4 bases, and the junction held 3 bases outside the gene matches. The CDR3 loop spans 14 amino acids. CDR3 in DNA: TGTGCCAGCAGTTACATAGCGGGAGTATACGAGCAGTACTTC. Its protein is CASSYIAGVYEQYF.

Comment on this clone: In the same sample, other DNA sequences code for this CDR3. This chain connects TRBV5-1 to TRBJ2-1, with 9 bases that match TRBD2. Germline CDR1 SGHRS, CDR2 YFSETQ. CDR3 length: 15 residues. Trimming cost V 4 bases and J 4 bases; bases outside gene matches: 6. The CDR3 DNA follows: TGCGCCAGCAGCCCGGCGGGAGGGCCGTACAATGAGCAGTTCTTC. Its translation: CASSPAGGPYNEQFF.

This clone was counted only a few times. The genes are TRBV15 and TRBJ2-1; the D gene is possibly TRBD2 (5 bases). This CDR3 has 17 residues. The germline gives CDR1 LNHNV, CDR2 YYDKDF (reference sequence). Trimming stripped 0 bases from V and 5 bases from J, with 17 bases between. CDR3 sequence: CATSRDPAAALNNEQFF. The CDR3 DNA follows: TGTGCCACCAGCAGAGATCCAGCGGCAGCGTTGAACAATGAGCAGTTCTTC.

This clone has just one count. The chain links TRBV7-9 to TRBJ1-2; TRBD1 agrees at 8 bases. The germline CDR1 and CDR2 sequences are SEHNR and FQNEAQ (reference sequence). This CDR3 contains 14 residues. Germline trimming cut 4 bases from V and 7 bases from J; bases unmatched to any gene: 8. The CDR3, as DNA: TGTGCCAGCAGCTGGACCGGGACAGGAGGTGGCTACACCTTC. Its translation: CASSWTGTGGGYTF.

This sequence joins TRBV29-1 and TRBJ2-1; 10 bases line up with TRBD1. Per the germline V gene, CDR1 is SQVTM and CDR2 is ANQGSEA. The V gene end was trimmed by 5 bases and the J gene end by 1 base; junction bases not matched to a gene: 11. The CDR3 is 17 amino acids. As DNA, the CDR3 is TGCAGCGTTTTTCCAGCCGGACAGGGGGGGTCCTACAATGAGCAGTTCTTC. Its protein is CSVFPAGQGGSYNEQFF.

Here the CDR3 DNA reads TGTGCCAGCAGTCTCGGACAGGGAAGACACACTGAAGCTTTCTTT. Translated, it gives CASSLGQGRHTEAFF. The rearrangement links TRBV5-4 to TRBJ1-1, with 8 bases fitting TRBD1. V trimming: 5 bases; J trimming: 3 bases; junction bases outside the gene matches: 9. This CDR3 is 15 amino acids long. The germline V gene has CDR1 SGHNT and CDR2 YYREEE (reference sequence).

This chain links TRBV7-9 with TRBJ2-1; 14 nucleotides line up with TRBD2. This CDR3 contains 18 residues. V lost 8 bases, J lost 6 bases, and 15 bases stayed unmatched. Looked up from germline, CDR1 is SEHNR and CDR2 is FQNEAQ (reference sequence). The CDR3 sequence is CASGRIGTSGSPRNEQFF. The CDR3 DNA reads TGTGCCAGCGGCCGAATTGGGACTAGCGGGAGCCCGCGCAATGAGCAGTTCTTC.

Here the CDR3 reads CSASGGKKLFF. The CDR3, as DNA: TGCAGTGCTAGCGGCGGTAAAAAACTGTTTTTT. The chain recombines TRBV20-1 with TRBJ1-4; D unresolved. CDR3 length equals 11 residues. With 3 bases removed from V and 9 bases from J, the gap between germline ends came to 8 bases. Germline values: CDR1 DFQATT, CDR2 SNEGSKA (reference sequence).

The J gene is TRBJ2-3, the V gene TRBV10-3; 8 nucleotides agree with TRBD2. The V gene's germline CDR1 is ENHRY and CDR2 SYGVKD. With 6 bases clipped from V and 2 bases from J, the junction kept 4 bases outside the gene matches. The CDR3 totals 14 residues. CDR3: CAIREREYTDTQYF. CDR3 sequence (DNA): TGTGCCATCAGGGAGCGGGAGTACACAGATACGCAGTATTTT.

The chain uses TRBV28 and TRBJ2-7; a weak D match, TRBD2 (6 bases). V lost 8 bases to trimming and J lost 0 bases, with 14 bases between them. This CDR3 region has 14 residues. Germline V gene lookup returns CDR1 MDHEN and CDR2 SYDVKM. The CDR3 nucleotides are TGTGCCAGCGCTACCGGGACTCACTCCTACGAGCAGTACTTC. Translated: CASATGTHSYEQYF.

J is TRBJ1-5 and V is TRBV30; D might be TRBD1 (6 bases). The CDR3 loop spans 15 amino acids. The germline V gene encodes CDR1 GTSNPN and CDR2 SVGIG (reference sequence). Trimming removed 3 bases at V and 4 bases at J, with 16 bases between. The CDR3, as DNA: TGTGCCTGGAGCGCCCCAGGGGCCAATAATCAGCCCCAGCATTTT. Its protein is CAWSAPGANNQPQHF.

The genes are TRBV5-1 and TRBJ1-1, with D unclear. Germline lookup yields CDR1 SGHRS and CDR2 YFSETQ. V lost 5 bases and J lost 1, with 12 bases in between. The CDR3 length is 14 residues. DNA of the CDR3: TGCGCCAGCAGTCAGGAACTGTGGAACACTGAAGCTTTCTTT. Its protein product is CASSQELWNTEAFF.

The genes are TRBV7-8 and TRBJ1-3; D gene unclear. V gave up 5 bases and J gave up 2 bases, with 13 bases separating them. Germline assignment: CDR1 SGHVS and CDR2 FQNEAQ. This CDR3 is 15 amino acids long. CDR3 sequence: CASSTSTPPGNTIYF. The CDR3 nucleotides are TGTGCCAGCAGCACCTCGACACCTCCTGGAAACACCATATATTTT.

The CDR3 loop reads CATKVRTGRSYNEQFF. In nucleotides, the CDR3 is TGTGCCACTAAGGTAAGGACAGGACGCTCCTACAATGAGCAGTTCTTC. The chain combines TRBV19 with TRBJ2-1; 7 nucleotides line up with TRBD1. There are 16 residues in the CDR3. V was clipped by 10 bases and J by 0 bases; unmatched bases: 12. Germline lookup yields CDR1 LNHDA and CDR2 SQIVND (reference sequence).

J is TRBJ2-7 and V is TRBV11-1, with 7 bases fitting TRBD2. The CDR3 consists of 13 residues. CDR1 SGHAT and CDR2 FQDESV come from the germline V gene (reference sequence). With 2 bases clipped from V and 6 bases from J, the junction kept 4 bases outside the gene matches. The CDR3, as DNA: TGTGCCAGCAGCTTATTGGGGGGGACCGAGCAGTACTTC. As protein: CASSLLGGTEQYF.

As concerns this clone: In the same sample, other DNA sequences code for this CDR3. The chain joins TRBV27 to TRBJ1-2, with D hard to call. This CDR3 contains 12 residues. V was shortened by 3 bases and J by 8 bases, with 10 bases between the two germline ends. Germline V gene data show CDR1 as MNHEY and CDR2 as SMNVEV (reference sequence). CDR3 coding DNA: TGTGCCAGCAGTTTGGCGGGGTACGGCTACACCTTC. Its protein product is CASSLAGYGYTF.

The CDR3 DNA reads as TGTGCCACGCGACTCAGGGGGAACACTGAAGCTTTCTTT. Translation gives CATRLRGNTEAFF. The chain links TRBV27 to TRBJ1-1; D may be TRBD1 (6 bases). Germline V lookup: CDR1 MNHEY, CDR2 SMNVEV (reference sequence). The V gene lost 10 bases and the J gene lost 1 base, with 13 bases spanning the gap. The CDR3 is 13 amino acids.

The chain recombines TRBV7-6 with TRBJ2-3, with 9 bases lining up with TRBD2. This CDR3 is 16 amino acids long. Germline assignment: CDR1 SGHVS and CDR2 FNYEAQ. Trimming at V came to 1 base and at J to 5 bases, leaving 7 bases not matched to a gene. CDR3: CASSLGGGRAVDTQYF. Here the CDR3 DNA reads TGTGCCAGCAGCTTAGGCGGCGGGAGGGCAGTAGATACGCAGTATTTT.

The CDR3 protein is CSVPGQGGTEAFF. In nucleotides, the CDR3 is TGCAGCGTTCCGGGACAGGGCGGCACTGAAGCTTTCTTT. V usage is TRBV29-1 and J usage is TRBJ1-1, with 9 positions matching TRBD1. The CDR3 covers 13 residues. V lost 5 bases to trimming and J lost 4 bases; unmatched junction nucleotides: 5. CDR1 and CDR2 from the germline V gene are SQVTM and ANQGSEA.

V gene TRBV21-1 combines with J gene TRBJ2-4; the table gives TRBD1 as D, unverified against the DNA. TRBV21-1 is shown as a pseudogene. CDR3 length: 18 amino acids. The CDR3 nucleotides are TGTGCCAGCAGCACCCCGACAGGGGGCACTACCTGGGTTAACATTCAGTACTTC. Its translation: CASSTPTGGTTWVNIQYF.

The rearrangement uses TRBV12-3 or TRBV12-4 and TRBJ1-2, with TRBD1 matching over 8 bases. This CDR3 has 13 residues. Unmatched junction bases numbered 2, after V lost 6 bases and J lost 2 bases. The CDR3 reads CASSRQGNYGYTF. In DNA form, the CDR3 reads TGTGCCAGCAGCCGACAGGGGAACTATGGCTACACCTTC.

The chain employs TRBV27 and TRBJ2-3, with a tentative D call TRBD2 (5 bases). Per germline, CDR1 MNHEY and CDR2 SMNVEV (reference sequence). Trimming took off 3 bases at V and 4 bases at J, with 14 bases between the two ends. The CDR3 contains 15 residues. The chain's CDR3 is CASSLRANPPDTQYF. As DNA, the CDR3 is TGTGCCAGCAGTTTGAGGGCGAATCCCCCAGATACGCAGTATTTT.